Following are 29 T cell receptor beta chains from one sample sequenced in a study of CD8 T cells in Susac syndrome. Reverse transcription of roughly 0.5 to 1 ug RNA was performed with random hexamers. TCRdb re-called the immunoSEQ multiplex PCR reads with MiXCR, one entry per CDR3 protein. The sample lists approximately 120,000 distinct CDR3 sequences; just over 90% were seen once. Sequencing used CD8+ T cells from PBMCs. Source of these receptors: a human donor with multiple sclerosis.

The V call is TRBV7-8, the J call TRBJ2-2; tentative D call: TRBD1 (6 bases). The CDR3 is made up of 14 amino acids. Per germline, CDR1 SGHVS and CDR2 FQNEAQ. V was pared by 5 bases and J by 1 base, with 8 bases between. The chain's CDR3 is CASSQDRNTGELFF. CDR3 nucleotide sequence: TGTGCCAGCAGCCAGGACAGGAACACCGGGGAGCTGTTTTTT.

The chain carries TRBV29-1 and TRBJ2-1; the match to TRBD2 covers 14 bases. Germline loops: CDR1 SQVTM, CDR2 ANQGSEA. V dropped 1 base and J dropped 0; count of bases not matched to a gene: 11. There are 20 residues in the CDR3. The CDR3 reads CSVEGGWTSGRRSSYNEQFF. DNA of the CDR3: TGCAGCGTTGAAGGGGGGTGGACTAGCGGGAGGAGAAGCTCCTACAATGAGCAGTTCTTC.

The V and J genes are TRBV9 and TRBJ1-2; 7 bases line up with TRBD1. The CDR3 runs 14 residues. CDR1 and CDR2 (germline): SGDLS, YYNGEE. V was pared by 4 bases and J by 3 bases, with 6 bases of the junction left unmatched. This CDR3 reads CASSLGTAHYGYTF. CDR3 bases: TGTGCCAGCAGCTTAGGGACAGCCCACTATGGCTACACCTTC.

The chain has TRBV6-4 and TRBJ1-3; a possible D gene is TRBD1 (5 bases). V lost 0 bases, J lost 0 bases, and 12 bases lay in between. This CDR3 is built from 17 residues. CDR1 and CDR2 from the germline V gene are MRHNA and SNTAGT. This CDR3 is CASSDSVWGFSGNTIYF. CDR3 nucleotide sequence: TGTGCCAGCAGTGACTCGGTGTGGGGCTTCTCTGGAAACACCATATATTTT.

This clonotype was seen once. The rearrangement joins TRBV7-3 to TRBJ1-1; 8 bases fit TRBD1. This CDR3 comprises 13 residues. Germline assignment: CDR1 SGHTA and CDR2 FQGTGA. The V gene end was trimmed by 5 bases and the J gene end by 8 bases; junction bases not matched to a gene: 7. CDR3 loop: CASSRGTGKEAFF. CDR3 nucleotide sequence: TGTGCCAGCAGCCGGGGGACAGGCAAAGAAGCTTTCTTT. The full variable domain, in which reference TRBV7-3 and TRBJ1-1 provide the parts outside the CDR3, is GAGVSQTPSNKVTEKGKYVELRCDPISGHTALYWYRQSLGQGPEFLIYFQGTGAADDSGLPNDRFFAVRPEGSVSTLKIQRTERGDSAVYLCASSRGTGKEAFFGQGTRLTVV.

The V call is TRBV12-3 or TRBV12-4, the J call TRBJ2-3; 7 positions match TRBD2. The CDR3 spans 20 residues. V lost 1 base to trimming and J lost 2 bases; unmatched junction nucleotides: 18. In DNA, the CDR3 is TGTGCCAGCAGTTTAGATGGCAGGGAAACTGGCGGGGGACTCACAGATACGCAGTATTTT. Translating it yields CASSLDGRETGGGLTDTQYF.

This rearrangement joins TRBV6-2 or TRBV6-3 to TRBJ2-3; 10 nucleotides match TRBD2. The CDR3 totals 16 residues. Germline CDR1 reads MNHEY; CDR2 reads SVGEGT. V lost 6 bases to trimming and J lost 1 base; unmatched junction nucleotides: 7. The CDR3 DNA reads TGTGCCAGCAGCCCACTAGCGGGGATACGCACAGATACGCAGTATTTT. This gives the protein CASSPLAGIRTDTQYF.

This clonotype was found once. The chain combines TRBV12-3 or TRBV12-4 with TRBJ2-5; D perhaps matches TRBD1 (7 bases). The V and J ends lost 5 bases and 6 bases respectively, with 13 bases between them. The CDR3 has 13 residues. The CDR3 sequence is CASSLEGAKTQYF. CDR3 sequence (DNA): TGTGCCAGCAGTCTGGAGGGGGCTAAGACCCAGTACTTC.

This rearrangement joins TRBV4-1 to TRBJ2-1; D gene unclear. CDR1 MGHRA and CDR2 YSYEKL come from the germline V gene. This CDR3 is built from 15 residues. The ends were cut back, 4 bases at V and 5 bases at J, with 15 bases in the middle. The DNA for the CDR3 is TGCGCCAGCAGCCCTTTGGGCCGAAAGAACAATGAGCAGTTCTTC. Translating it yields CASSPLGRKNNEQFF.

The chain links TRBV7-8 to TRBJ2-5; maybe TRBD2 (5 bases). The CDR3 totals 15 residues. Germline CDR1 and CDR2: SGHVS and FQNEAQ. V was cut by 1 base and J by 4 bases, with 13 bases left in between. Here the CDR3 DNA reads TGTGCCAGCAGCTTAGGAATTGGGGAGAGAGAGACCCAGTACTTC. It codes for CASSLGIGERETQYF.

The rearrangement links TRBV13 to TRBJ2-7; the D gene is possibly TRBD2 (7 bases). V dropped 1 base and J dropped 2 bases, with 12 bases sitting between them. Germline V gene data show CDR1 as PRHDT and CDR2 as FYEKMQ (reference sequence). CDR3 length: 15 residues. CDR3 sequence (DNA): TGTGCCAGCAGCTTAGAGGGGGGGACCCCCTACGAGCAGTACTTC. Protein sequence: CASSLEGGTPYEQYF.

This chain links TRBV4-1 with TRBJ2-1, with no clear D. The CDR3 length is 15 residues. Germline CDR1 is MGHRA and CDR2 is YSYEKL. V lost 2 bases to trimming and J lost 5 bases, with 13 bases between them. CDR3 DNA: TGCGCCAGCAGCCAAAATCGGGTTTCCAACAATGAGCAGTTCTTC. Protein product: CASSQNRVSNNEQFF.

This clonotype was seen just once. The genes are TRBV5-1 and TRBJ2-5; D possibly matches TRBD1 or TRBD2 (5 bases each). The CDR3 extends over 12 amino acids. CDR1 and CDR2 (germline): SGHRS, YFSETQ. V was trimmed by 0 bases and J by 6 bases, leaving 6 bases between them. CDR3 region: CASSLGDQTQYF. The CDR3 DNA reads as TGCGCCAGCAGCTTGGGGGACCAGACCCAGTACTTC.

The CDR3 reads CASSYTRRDSYGYTF. The DNA for the CDR3 is TGTGCCAGCAGTTACACGCGGCGGGACAGCTATGGCTACACCTTC. The chain uses TRBV6-2 or TRBV6-3 and TRBJ1-2, with 7 bases fitting TRBD1. V lost 2 bases to trimming and J lost 4 bases; unmatched junction nucleotides: 7. The CDR3 is made up of 15 amino acids. Germline values: CDR1 MNHEY, CDR2 SVGEGT.

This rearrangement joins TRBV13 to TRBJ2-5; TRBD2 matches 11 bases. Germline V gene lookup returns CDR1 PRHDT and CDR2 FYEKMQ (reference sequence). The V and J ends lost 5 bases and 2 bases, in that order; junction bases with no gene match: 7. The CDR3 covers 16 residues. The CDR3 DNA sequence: TGTGCCAGCAGCAATAGCGGGGGGGCCGGTCAAGAGACCCAGTACTTC. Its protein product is CASSNSGGAGQETQYF.

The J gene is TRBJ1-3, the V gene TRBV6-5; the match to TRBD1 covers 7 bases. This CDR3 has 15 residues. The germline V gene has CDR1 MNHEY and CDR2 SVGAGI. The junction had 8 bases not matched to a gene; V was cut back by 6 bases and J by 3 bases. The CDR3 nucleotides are TGTGCCAGCAGCCCCGCGGGGACAGTTGGAAACACCATATATTTT. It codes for CASSPAGTVGNTIYF.

CDR3 sequence reads: CASSFAGRRTKNIQYF. As DNA, the CDR3 is TGTGCCAGCAGTTTTGCAGGGAGGAGGACCAAAAACATTCAGTACTTC. The chain has TRBV12-3 or TRBV12-4 and TRBJ2-4, with a tentative D call TRBD2 (6 bases). The CDR3 covers 16 residues. The ends were cut back, 3 bases at V and 2 bases at J, with 14 bases in the middle.

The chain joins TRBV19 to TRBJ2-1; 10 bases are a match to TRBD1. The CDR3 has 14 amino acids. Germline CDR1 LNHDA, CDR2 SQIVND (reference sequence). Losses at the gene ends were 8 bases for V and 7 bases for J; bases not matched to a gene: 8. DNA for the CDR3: TGTGCCAGTGACAGGGGGCGCGAGGTTAATGAGCAGTTCTTC. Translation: CASDRGREVNEQFF.

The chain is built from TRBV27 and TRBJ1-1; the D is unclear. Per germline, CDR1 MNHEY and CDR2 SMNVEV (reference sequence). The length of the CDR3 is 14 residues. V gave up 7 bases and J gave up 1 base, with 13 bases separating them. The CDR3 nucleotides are TGTGCCAGCAAAATCCAGGCCCCGAACACTGAAGCTTTCTTT. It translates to CASKIQAPNTEAFF.

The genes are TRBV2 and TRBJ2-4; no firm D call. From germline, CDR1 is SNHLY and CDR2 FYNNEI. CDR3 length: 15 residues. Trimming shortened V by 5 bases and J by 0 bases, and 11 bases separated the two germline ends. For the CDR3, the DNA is TGTGCCAGCAGTCGTAATAGTTTAGCCAAAAACATTCAGTACTTC. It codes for CASSRNSLAKNIQYF.

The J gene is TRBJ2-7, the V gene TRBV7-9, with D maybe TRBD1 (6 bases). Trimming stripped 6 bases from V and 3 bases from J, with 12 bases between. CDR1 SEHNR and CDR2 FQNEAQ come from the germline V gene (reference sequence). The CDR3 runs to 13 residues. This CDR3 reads CASRRTENYEQYF. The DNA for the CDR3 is TGTGCCAGCAGACGGACAGAGAACTACGAGCAGTACTTC.

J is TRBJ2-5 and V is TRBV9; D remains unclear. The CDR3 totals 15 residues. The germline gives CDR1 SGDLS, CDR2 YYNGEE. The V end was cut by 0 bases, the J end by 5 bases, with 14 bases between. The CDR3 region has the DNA TGTGCCAGCAGCGTAGGGGCTCAATACGGGGAGACCCAGTACTTC. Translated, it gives CASSVGAQYGETQYF.

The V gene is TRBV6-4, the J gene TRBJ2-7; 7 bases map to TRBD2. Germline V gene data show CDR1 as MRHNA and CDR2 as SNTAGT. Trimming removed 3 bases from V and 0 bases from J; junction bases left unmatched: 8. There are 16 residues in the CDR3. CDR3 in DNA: TGTGCCAGCAGTGAGGTCCGGGGGGACTCCTCCTACGAGCAGTACTTC. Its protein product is CASSEVRGDSSYEQYF.

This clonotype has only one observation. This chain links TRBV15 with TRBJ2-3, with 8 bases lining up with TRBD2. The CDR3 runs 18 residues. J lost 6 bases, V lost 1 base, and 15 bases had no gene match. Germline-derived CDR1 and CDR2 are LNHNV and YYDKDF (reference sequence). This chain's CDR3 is CATSRVGGAGVGMDTQYF. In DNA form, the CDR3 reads TGTGCCACCAGCAGAGTAGGGGGAGCGGGGGTTGGAATGGATACGCAGTATTTT.

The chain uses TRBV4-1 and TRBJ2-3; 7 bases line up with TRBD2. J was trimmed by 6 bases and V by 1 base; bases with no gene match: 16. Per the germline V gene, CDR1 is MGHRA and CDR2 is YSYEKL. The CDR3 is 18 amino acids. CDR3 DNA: TGCGCCAGCAGCCAAGGGGCGCGGGGAGGGAAGAGCGGGGATACGCAGTATTTT. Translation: CASSQGARGGKSGDTQYF.

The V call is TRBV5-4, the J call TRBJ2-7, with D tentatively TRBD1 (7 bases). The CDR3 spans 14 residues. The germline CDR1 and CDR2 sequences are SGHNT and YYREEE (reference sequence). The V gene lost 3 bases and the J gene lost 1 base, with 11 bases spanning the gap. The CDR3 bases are TGTGCCAGCAGCTCTCCAGGGGGGTCCTACGAGCAGTACTTC. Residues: CASSSPGGSYEQYF.

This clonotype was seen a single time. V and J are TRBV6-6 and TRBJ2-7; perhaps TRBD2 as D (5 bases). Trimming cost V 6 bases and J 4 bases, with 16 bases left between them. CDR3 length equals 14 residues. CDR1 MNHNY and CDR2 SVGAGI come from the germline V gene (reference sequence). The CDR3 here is CASRLMGASYEQYF. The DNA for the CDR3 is TGTGCCAGCAGACTAATGGGAGCCAGTTACGAGCAGTACTTC.

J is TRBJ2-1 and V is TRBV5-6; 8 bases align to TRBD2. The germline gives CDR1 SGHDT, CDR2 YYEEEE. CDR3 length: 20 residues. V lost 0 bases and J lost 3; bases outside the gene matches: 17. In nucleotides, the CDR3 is TGTGCCAGCAGCTTGGTAGCTCCGGATTTGGTACTAGCGGACTACAATGAGCAGTTCTTC. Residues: CASSLVAPDLVLADYNEQFF.

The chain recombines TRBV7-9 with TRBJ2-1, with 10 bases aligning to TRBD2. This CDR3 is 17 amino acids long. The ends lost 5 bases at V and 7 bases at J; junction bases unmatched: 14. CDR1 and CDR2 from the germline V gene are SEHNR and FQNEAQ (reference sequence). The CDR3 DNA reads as TGTGCCAGCAGCCCTAGACCCACGAGCGGGGGGGGGAATGAGCAGTTCTTC. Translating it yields CASSPRPTSGGGNEQFF.